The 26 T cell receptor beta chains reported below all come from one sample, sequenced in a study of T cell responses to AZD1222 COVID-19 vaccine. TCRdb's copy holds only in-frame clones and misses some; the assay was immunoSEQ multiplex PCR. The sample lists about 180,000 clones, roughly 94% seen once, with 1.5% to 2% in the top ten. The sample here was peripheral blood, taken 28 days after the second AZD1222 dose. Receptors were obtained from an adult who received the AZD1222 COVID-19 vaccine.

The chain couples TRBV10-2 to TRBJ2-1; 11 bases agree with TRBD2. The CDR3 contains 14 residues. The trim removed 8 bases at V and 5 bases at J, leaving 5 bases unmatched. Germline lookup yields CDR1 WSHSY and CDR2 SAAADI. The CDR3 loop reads CASLAGGPNNEQFF. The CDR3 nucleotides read TGCGCCAGCCTAGCGGGAGGCCCTAACAATGAGCAGTTCTTC.

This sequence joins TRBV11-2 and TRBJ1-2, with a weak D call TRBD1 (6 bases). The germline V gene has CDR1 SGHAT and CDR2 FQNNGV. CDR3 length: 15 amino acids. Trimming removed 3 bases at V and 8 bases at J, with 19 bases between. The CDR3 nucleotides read TGTGCCAGCAGCTTGGGGGGGGTTACAGGGTACGGCTACACCTTC. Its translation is CASSLGGVTGYGYTF.

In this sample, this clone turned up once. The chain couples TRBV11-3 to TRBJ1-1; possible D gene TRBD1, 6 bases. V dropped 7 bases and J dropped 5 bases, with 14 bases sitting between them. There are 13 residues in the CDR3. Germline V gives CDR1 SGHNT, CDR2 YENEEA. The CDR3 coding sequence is TGTGCCAGCAATCAGCCGGGGGCAACTGAAGCTTTCTTT. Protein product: CASNQPGATEAFF. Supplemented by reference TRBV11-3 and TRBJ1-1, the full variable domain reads EAGVVQSPRYKIIEKKQPVAFWCNPISGHNTLYWYLQNLGQGPELLIRYENEEAVDDSQLPKDRFSAERLKGVDSTLKIQPAELGDSAVYLCASNQPGATEAFFGQGTRLTVV.

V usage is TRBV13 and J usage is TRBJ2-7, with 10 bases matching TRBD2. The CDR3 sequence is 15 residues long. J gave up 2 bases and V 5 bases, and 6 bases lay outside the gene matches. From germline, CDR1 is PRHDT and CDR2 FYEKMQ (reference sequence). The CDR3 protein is CASSPRTSGTYEQYF. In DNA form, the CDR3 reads TGTGCCAGCAGCCCTCGGACTAGCGGCACCTACGAGCAGTACTTC.

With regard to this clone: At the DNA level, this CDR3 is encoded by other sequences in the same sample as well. This CDR3 reads CASSFVVNTEAFF. As DNA, the CDR3 is TGTGCCAGCAGTTTTGTCGTGAACACTGAAGCTTTCTTT. The rearrangement links TRBV12-3 or TRBV12-4 to TRBJ1-1; no definite D call. V shed 3 bases and J shed 0 bases, with 5 bases lying between them. The CDR3 has 13 amino acids.

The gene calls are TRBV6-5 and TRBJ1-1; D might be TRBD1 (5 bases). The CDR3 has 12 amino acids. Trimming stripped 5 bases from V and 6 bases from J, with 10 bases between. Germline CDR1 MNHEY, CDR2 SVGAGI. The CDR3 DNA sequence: TGTGCCAGCAGTACCCGACAGTCTGAAGCTTTCTTT. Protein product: CASSTRQSEAFF.

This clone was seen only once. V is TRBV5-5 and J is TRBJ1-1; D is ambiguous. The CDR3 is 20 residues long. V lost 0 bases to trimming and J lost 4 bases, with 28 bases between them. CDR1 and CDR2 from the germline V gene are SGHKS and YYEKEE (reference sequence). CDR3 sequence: CASSLASLTRSRSRGTEAFF. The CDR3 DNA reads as TGTGCCAGCAGCTTGGCTTCTCTTACTCGCTCCCGGTCCCGCGGCACTGAAGCTTTCTTT.

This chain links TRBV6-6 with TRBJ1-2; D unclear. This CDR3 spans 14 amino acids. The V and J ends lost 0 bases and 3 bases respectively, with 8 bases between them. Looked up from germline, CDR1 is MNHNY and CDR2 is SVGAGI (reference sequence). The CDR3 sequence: CASSYSHLDYGYTF. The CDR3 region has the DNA TGTGCCAGCAGTTACTCACATCTTGACTATGGCTACACCTTC.

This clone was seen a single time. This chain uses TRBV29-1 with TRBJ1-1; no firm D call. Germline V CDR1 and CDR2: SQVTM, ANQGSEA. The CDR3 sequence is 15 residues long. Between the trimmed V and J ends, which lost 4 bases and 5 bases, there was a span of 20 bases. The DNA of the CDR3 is TGCAGCGTTGCATACCTGGGCCGATTGGGGACTGAAGCTTTCTTT. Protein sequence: CSVAYLGRLGTEAFF.

CDR3 sequence: CATSRVGGYNEQFF. For the CDR3, the DNA is TGTGCCACCTCTCGCGTAGGGGGTTACAATGAGCAGTTCTTC. J is TRBJ2-1 and V is TRBV3-1 (or the pseudogene TRBV3-2); tentative D call: TRBD1 (6 bases). V lost 10 bases and J 4 bases, leaving 17 bases between the germline ends. CDR1 LGHDT and CDR2 YNNKEL come from the germline V gene (reference sequence). This CDR3 region has 14 residues.

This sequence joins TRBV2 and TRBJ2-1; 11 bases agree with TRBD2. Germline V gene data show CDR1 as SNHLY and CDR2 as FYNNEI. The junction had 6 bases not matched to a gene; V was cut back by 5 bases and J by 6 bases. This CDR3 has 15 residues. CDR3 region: CASSLAGGQFNEQFF. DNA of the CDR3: TGTGCCAGCAGTTTAGCGGGAGGGCAGTTCAATGAGCAGTTCTTC.

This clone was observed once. The CDR3 DNA sequence: TGTGCCACCTCCGGACAGGGCTTAAGCAATCAGCCCCAGCATTTT. Its translation: CATSGQGLSNQPQHF. This rearrangement joins TRBV28 to TRBJ1-5, with 8 bases that match TRBD1. Unmatched junction bases numbered 9, after V lost 10 bases and J lost 1 base. Germline CDR1 reads MDHEN; CDR2 reads SYDVKM. The CDR3 spans 15 residues.

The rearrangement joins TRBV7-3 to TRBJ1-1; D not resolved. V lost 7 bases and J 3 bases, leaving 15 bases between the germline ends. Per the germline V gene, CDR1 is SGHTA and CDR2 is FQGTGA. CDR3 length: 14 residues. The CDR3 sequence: CASTTGPGDTEAFF. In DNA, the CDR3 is TGTGCCAGCACCACGGGCCCTGGGGACACTGAAGCTTTCTTT.

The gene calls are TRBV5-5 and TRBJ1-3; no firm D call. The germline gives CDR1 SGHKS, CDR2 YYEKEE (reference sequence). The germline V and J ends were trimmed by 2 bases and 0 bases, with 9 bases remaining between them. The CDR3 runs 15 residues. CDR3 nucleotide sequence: TGTGCCAGCAGCTTAAAACAGCTCTCTGGAAACACCATATATTTT. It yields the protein CASSLKQLSGNTIYF. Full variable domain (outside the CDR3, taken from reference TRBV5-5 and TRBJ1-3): DAGVTQSPTHLIKTRGQQVTLRCSPISGHKSVSWYQQVLGQGPQFIFQYYEKEERGRGNFPDRFSARQFPNYSSELNVNALLLGDSALYLCASSLKQLSGNTIYFGEGSWLTVV.

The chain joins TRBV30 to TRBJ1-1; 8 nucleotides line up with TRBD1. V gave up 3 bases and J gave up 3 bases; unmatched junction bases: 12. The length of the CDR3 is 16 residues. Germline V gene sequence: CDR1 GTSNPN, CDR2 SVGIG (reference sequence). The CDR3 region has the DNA TGTGCCTGGAGAGCAGGGGGCTTAGGATTTGACACTGAAGCTTTCTTT. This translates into CAWRAGGLGFDTEAFF.

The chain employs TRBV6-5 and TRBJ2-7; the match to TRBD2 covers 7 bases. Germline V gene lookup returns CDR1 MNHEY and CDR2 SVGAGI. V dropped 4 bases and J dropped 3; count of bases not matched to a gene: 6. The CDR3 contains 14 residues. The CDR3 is CASSWVAGDYEQYF. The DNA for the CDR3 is TGTGCCAGCAGTTGGGTAGCGGGTGACTACGAGCAGTACTTC.

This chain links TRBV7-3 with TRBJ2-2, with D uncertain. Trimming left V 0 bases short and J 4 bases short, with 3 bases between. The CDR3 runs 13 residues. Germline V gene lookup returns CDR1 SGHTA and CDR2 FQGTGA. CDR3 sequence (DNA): TGTGCCAGCAGCTTAACAGTCACCGGGGAGCTGTTTTTT. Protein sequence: CASSLTVTGELFF.

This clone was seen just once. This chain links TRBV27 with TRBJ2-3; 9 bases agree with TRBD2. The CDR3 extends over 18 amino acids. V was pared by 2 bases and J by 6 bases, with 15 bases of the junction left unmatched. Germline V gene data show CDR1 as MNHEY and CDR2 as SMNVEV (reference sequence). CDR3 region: CASSLSAGGPPPPDTQYF. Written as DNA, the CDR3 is TGTGCCAGCAGTTTAAGTGCGGGGGGGCCTCCGCCCCCCGATACGCAGTATTTT.

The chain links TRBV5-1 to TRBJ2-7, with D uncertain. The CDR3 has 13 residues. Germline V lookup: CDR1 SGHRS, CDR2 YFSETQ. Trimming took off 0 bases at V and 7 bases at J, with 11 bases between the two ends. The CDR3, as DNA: TGCGCCAGCAGCTTGGGATCTGGGCGGGAGCAGTACTTC. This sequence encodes CASSLGSGREQYF.

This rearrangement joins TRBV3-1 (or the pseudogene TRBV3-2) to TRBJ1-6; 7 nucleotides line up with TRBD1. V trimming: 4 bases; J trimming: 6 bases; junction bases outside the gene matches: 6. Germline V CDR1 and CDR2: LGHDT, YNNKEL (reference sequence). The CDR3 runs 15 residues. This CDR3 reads CASSPTTGINSPLHF. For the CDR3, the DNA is TGTGCCAGCAGCCCTACGACAGGGATTAATTCACCCCTCCACTTT.

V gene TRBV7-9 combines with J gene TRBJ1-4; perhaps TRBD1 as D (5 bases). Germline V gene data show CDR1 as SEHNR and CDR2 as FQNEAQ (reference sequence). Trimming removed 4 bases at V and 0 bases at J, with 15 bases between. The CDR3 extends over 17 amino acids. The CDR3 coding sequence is TGTGCCAGCAGCTCCAATACAAGGGGAGCAACTAATGAAAAACTGTTTTTT. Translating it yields CASSSNTRGATNEKLFF. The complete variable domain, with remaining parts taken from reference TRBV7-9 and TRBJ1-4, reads DTGVSQNPRHKITKRGQNVTFRCDPISEHNRLYWYRQTLGQGPEFLTYFQNEAQLEKSRLLSDRFSAERPKGSFSTLEIQRTEQGDSAMYLCASSSNTRGATNEKLFFGSGTQLSVL.

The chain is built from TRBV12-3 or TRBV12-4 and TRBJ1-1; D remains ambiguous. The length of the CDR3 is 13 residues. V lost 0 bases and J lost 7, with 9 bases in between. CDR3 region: CASSLARTREAFF. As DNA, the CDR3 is TGTGCCAGCAGTTTAGCACGGACGCGTGAAGCTTTCTTT.

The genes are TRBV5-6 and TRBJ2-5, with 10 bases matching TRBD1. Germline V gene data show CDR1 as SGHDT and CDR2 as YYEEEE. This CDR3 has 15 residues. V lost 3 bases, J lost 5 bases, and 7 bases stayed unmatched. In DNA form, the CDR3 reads TGTGCCAGCAGCTCCCGACAGGGGGCTGGGGAGACCCAGTACTTC. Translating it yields CASSSRQGAGETQYF.

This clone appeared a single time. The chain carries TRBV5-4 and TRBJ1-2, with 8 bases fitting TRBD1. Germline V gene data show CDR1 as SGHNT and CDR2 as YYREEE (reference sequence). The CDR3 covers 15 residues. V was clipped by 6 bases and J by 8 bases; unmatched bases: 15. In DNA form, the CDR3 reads TGTGCCAGCACCTCGATACTTGCAGGGGGCGGCGGCTACACCTTC. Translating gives CASTSILAGGGGYTF.

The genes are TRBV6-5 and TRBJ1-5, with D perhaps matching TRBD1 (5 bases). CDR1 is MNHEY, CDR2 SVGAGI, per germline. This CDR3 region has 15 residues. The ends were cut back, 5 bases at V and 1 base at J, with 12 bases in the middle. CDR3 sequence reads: CASSQGFVSNQPQHF. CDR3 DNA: TGTGCCAGCAGTCAGGGATTTGTGAGCAATCAGCCCCAGCATTTT.

CDR3 nucleotide sequence: TGCGCCAGCAGTGAGCACCCCCTCGGACAATCAAACACCGGGGAGCTGTTTTTT. It yields the protein CASSEHPLGQSNTGELFF. The chain uses TRBV10-1 and TRBJ2-2; maybe TRBD1 (5 bases). The CDR3 runs 18 residues. Germline lookup yields CDR1 WNHNN and CDR2 SYGVQD (reference sequence). Trimming cost V 2 bases and J 2 bases, with 18 bases left between them.